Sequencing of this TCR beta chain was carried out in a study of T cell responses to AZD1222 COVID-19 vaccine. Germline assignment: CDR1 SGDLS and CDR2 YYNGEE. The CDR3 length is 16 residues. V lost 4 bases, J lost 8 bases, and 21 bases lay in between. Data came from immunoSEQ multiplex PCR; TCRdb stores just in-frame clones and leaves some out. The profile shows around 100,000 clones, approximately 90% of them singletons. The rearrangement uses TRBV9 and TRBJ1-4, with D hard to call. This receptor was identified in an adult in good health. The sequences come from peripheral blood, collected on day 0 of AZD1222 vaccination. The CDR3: CASSRSDGGVREKLFF. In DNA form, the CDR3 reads TGTGCCAGCAGCCGCAGCGATGGTGGGGTAAGGGAAAAACTGTTTTTT.